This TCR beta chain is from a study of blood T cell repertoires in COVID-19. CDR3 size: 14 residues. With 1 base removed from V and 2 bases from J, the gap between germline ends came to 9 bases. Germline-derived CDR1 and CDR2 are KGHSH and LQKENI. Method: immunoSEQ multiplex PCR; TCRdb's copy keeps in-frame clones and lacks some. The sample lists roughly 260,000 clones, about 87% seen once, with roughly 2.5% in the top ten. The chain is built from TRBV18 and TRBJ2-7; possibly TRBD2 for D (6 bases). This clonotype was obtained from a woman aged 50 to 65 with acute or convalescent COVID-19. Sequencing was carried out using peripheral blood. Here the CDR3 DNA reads TGTGCCAGCTCACCACGGCGGGGAGCCTACGAGCAGTACTTC. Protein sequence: CASSPRRGAYEQYF.